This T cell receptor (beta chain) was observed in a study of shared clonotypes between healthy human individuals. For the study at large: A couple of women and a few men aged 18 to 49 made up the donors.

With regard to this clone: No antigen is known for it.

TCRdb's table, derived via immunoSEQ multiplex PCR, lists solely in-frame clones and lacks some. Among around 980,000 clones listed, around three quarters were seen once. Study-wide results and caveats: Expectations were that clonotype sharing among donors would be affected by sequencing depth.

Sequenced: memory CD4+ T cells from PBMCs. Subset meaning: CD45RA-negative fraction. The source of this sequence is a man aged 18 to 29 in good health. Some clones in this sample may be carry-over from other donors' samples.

The CDR3 sequence: CASKPTRDLNYEQYF. CDR3 nucleotides: TGTGCCAGCAAACCAACCCGGGACCTAAATTACGAGCAGTACTTC. The chain recombines TRBV28 with TRBJ2-7; D may match TRBD1 or TRBD2 (5 bases each). Germline lookup yields CDR1 MDHEN and CDR2 SYDVKM. V was pared by 7 bases and J by 4 bases, with 20 bases between. CDR3 length: 15 residues.